Listed here are 9 T cell receptor beta chains from one sample, sequenced in a study of T cell repertoires in cytomegalovirus infection. From the reads, TCRdb called clonotypes with MiXCR, one entry per CDR3 protein. The sample has 450,000 to 650,000 distinct CDR3 sequences, roughly 43% seen once. What these receptors recognize is not known. The source was cultured PBMCs, collected from culture after CMV antigen stimulation. These receptors originate from a human donor in good health (CMV status not recorded). Some clones in this sample may be carry-over from other donors' samples.

This sequence joins TRBV6-2 or TRBV6-3 and TRBJ2-1, with 9 bases fitting TRBD1. This CDR3 spans 16 amino acids. V was pared by 2 bases and J by 8 bases, with 10 bases of the junction left unmatched. CDR1 and CDR2 from the germline V gene are MNHEY and SVGEGT. CDR3 bases: TGTGCCAGCAGTTACCGGTTTACAGGGGGCTTCTATGAGCAGTTCTTC. Translation: CASSYRFTGGFYEQFF.

The gene calls are TRBV5-6 and TRBJ2-5, with D possibly called TRBD1 or TRBD2 (5 bases each). Deletions cut 3 bases from V and 7 bases from J, with 16 bases between. This CDR3 is 14 amino acids long. The V gene's germline CDR1 is SGHDT and CDR2 YYEEEE. Written as DNA, the CDR3 is TGTGCCAGCAGCTCGGGACCGAGCCGGTGGACCCAGTACTTC. This translates into CASSSGPSRWTQYF.

V and J are TRBV7-9 and TRBJ2-7, with D possibly being TRBD2 (5 bases). Germline V gives CDR1 SEHNR, CDR2 FQNEAQ (reference sequence). The germline V and J ends were trimmed by 7 bases and 3 bases, with 16 bases remaining between them. The CDR3 has 14 residues. CDR3 nucleotide sequence: TGTGCCAGCACATCCGGGATTAGCATCTACGAGCAGTACTTC. Translation: CASTSGISIYEQYF.

This chain joins TRBV19 and TRBJ2-7; the D is unclear. The CDR3 runs to 10 residues. V was clipped by 2 bases and J by 6 bases, with 2 bases between them. The germline V gene has CDR1 LNHDA and CDR2 SQIVND (reference sequence). The CDR3 DNA follows: TGTGCCAGTAGTATACTCGAGCAGTACTTC. Translated, it gives CASSILEQYF. Together with reference TRBV19 and TRBJ2-7, the CDR3 gives the full variable domain: DGGITQSPKYLFRKEGQNVTLSCEQNLNHDAMYWYRQDPGQGLRLIYYSQIVNDFQKGDIAEGYSVSREKKESFPLTVTSAQKNPTAFYLCASSILEQYFGPGTRLTVT.

The V gene is TRBV7-2, the J gene TRBJ2-1, with D uncertain. Germline assignment: CDR1 SGHTA and CDR2 FQGNSA. The CDR3 has 14 residues. V lost 5 bases to trimming and J lost 6 bases, with 14 bases between them. In DNA, the CDR3 is TGTGCCAGCAGCGCCCCGGCGCGGACCAATGAGCAGTTCTTC. Translation gives CASSAPARTNEQFF.

This clonotype was seen only a few times. J is TRBJ2-7 and V is TRBV7-6; D remains unclear. Trimming shortened V by 4 bases and J by 4 bases, and 8 bases separated the two germline ends. The CDR3 runs 12 residues. Germline lookup yields CDR1 SGHVS and CDR2 FNYEAQ. CDR3 DNA: TGTGCCAGCAGCTCCCTCCCATACGAGCAGTACTTC. Translation gives CASSSLPYEQYF. Combining the CDR3 with reference TRBV7-6 and TRBJ2-7 gives the whole variable domain GAGVSQSPRYKVTKRGQDVALRCDPISGHVSLYWYRQALGQGPEFLTYFNYEAQQDKSGLPNDRFSAERPEGSISTLTIQRTEQRDSAMYRCASSSLPYEQYFGPGTRLTVT.

This clonotype was recorded many times. The J gene is TRBJ2-7, the V gene TRBV7-8; D gene ambiguous. V lost 1 base and J lost 5, with 18 bases in between. Germline assignment: CDR1 SGHVS and CDR2 FQNEAQ. The CDR3 totals 16 residues. CDR3 sequence: CASSLVGRTGLHEQYF. CDR3 nucleotides: TGTGCCAGCAGCTTAGTGGGCCGGACGGGCCTTCACGAGCAGTACTTC.

This clonotype was seen ten or more times. This sequence joins TRBV7-2 and TRBJ2-7; 9 bases align to TRBD2. Looked up from germline, CDR1 is SGHTA and CDR2 is FQGNSA. V shed 0 bases and J 2 bases; nucleotides not matched to a gene: 2. The CDR3 is made up of 15 amino acids. The CDR3 region has the DNA TGTGCCAGCAGCTTAGCGGGCGGGGGGGCCTACGAGCAGTACTTC. Translation gives CASSLAGGGAYEQYF.

This clonotype has a handful of counts. The chain recombines TRBV5-5 with TRBJ2-4; unclear D gene. Germline V CDR1 and CDR2: SGHKS, YYEKEE (reference sequence). The germline V and J ends were trimmed by 0 bases and 5 bases, with 6 bases remaining between them. The CDR3 spans 13 residues. The CDR3 nucleotides are TGTGCCAGCAGCTTGGCCGGACAAAACATTCAGTACTTC. Protein product: CASSLAGQNIQYF.